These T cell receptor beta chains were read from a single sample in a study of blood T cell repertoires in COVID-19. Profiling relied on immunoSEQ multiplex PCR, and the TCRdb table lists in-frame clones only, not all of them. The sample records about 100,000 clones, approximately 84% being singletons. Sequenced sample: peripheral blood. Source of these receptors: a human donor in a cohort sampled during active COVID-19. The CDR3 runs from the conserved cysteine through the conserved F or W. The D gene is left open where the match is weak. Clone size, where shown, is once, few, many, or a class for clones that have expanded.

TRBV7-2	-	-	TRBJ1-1	TGTGCCAGCAGCTTAGTGCAGGGGTTGCACACTGAAGCTTTCTTT	CASSLVQGLHTEAFF
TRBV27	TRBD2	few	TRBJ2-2	TGTGCCAGTGGGCGGGAGTCTGCCGGGGAGCTGTTTTTT	CASGRESAGELFF
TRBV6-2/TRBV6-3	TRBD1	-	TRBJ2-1	TGTGCCAGCAGCTGGACAGGGATATCCTACAATGAGCAGTTCTTC	CASSWTGISYNEQFF
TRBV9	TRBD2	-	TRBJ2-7	TGTGCCAGCAGCCCAAGACTAGCGGGAGGCTCCTACGAGCAGTACTTC	CASSPRLAGGSYEQYF
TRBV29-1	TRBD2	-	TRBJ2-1	TGCAGCGTTGGACAGCTAGCGGGTCAAGGGGAGCAGTTCTTC	CSVGQLAGQGEQFF
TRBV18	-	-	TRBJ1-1	TGTGCCAGCTCACCACGCTCGGTCGCTGAAGCTTTCTTT	CASSPRSVAEAFF
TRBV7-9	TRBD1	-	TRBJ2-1	TGTGCCAGCAGCTGGCCACCGGGACAGGGTGGCAATGAGCAGTTCTTC	CASSWPPGQGGNEQFF
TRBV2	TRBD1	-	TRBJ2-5	TGTGCCAGCAGCCTCGACAGGGCCCAAGAGACCCAGTACTTC	CASSLDRAQETQYF
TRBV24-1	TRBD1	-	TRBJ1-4	TGTGCCAACCGACAGGGTAAGTATGAAAAACTGTTTTTT	CANRQGKYEKLFF
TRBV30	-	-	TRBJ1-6	TGTGCCTGGAGGTTTGATCAGGGGAATTCACCCCTCCACTTT	CAWRFDQGNSPLHF
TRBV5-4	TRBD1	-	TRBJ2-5	TGTGCCAGCAGCAAGGGACAGGGGGTTCTAGAGACCCAGTACTTC	CASSKGQGVLETQYF
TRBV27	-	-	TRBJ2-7	TGTGCCAGCAGTTTTGGTCAGGGGATGGGCTCCTACGAGCAGTACTTC	CASSFGQGMGSYEQYF
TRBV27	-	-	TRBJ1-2	TGTGCCAGCAGTCTAGCTGGGGGGGAAGGCTATGGCTACACCTTC	CASSLAGGEGYGYTF
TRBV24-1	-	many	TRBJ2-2	TGTGCCACCAGTGATTGGGGGGGACAGAACACCGGGGAGCTGTTTTTT	CATSDWGGQNTGELFF
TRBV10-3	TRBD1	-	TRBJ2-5	TGTGCCATCAGCCCCCCCACAGGGGGCGGGGAGACCCAGTACTTC	CAISPPTGGGETQYF
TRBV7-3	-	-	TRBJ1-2	TGTGCCAGCAGCGCCTTTCTAGGGAGTGGTGGCTACACCTTC	CASSAFLGSGGYTF
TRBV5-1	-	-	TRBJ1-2	TGCGCCAGCAGCTTGGACACAGGGTTTACCCTCGGGCGTGGCTACACCTTC	CASSLDTGFTLGRGYTF
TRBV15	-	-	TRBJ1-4	TGTGCCACCAGCCGCCCAGAGGGGGGGGAAAAACTGTTTTTT	CATSRPEGGEKLFF
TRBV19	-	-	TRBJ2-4	TGTGCCAGTAGTCCTAATGACAGAATGGGAAACATTCAGTACTTC	CASSPNDRMGNIQYF
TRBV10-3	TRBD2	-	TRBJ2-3	TGTGCCACCTGCATAACTAGCGGGAACACAGATACGCAGTATTTT	CATCITSGNTDTQYF
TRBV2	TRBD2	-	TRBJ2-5	TGTGCCAGCAGTGATTGGTCTAGCGGATCGCAGACCCAGTACTTC	CASSDWSSGSQTQYF
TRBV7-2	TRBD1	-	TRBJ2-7	TGTGCCAGCAGCCCGGGGACAGGGAAAAGGAGGCAGTACTTC	CASSPGTGKRRQYF
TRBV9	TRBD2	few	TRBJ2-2	TGTGCCAGCAGCGTAGGACTAGCGGGGTGGACCGGGGAGCTGTTTTTT	CASSVGLAGWTGELFF
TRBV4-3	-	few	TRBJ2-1	TGCGCCAGCAGCGTCGACTACCAATCCTTACGTGAGCAGTTCTTC	CASSVDYQSLREQFF
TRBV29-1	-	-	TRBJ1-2	TGCAGCGTTGGGGGAGGTGGAAGAGGCTACACCTTC	CSVGGGGRGYTF
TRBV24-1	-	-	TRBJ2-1	TGTGCCACCAGTTACAGGGCCTTGGCGGCCCTCCATGAGCAGTTCTTC	CATSYRALAALHEQFF
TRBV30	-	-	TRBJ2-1	TGTGCCTGGAGGCCCGAGAGTGTCTACAATGAGCAGTTCTTC	CAWRPESVYNEQFF
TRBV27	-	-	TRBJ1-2	TGTGCCAGCAGTTTATCTCGGGACACTCTACTTGGCTACACCTTC	CASSLSRDTLLGYTF
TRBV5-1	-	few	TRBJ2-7	TGCGCCAGCAGCCCACTTAGGAGGCAGGACGAGCAGTACTTC	CASSPLRRQDEQYF
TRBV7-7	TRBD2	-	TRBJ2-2	TGTGCCAGCAGCTCGCTAGGGACTAGCGGGATCTCCGGGGAGCTGTTTTTT	CASSSLGTSGISGELFF